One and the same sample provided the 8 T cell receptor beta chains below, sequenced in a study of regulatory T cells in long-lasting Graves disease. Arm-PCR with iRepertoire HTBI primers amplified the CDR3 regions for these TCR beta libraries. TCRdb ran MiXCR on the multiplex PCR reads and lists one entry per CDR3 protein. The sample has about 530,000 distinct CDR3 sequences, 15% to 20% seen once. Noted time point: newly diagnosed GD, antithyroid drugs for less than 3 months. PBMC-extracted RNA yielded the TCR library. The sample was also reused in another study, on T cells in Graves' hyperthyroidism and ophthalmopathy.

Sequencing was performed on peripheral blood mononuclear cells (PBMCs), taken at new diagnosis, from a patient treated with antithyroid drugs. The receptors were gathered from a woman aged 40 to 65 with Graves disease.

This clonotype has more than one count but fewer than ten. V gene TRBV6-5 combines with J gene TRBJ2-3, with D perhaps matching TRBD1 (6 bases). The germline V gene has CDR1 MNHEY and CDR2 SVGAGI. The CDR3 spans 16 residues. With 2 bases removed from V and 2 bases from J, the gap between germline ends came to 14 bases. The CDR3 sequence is CASSYGGSAFTDTQYF. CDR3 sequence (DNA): TGTGCCAGCAGTTACGGGGGCTCCGCGTTCACAGATACGCAGTATTTT.

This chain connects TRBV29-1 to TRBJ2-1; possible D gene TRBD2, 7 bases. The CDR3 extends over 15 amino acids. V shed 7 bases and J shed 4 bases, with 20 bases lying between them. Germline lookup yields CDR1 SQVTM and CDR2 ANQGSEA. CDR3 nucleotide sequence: TGCAGCGCCCACCTATTGGCGGGGGCTTACAATGAGCAGTTCTTC. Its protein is CSAHLLAGAYNEQFF.

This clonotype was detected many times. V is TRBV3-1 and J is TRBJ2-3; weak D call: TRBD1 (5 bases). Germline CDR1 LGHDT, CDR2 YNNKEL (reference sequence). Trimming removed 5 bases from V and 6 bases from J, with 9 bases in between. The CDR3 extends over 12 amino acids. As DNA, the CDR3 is TGTGCCAGCAGCAACCCAGGGGATACGCAGTATTTT. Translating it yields CASSNPGDTQYF.

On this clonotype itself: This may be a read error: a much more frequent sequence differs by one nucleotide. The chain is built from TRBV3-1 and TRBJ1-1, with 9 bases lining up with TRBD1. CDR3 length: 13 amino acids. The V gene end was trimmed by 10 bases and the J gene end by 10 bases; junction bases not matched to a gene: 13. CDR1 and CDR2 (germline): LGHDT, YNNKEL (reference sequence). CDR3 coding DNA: TGTGCCACAACCGGGGACAGGGTTTCTGGAGCTTTCTTT. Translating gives CATTGDRVSGAFF. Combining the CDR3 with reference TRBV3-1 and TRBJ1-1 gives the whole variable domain DTAVSQTPKYLVTQMGNDKSIKCEQNLGHDTMYWYKQDSKKFLKIMFSYNNKELIINETVPNRFSPKSPDKAHLNLHINSLELGDSAVYFCATTGDRVSGAFFGQGTRLTVV.

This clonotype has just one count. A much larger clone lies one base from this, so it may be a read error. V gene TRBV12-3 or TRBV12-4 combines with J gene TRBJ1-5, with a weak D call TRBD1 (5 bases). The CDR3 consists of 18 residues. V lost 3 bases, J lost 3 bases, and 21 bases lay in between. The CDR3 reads CASSLATGRFLLNQPQHF. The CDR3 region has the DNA TGTGCCAGCAGTTTGGCGACGGGACGGTTCCTTCTCAATCAGCCCCAGCATTTT.

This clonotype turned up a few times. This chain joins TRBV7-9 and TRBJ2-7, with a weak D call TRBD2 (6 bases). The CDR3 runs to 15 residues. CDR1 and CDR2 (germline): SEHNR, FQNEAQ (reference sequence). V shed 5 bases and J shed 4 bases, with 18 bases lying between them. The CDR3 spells CASSPDSGGNYEQYF. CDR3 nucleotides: TGTGCCAGCAGCCCCGACTCGGGCGGGAATTACGAGCAGTACTTC.

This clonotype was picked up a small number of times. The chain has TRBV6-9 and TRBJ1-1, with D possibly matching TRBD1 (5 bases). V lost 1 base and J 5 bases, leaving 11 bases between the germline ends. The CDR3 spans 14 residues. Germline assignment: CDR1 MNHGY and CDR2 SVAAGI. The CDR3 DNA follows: TGTGCCAGCAGTTATTTGGGGGGAGCTACTGAAGCTTTCTTT. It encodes CASSYLGGATEAFF.

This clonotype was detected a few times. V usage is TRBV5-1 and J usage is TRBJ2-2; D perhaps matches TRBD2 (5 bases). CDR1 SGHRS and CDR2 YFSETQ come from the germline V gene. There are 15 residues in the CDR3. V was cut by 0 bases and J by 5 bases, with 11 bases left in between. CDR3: CASSLAREGTGELFF. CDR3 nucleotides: TGCGCCAGCAGCTTGGCCCGAGAGGGAACCGGGGAGCTGTTTTTT. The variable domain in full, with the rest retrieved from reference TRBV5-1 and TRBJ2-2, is KAGVTQTPRYLIKTRGQQVTLSCSPISGHRSVSWYQQTPGQGLQFLFEYFSETQRNKGNFPGRFSGRQFSNSRSEMNVSTLELGDSALYLCASSLAREGTGELFFGEGSRLTVL.